These T cell receptor beta chains were read from a single sample in a study of blood T cell repertoires in COVID-19. Profiling relied on immunoSEQ multiplex PCR, and the TCRdb table lists in-frame clones only, not all of them. This sample has some 270,000 clones; 85% occur once, and the top ten carry 9.1%. Sequencing was performed on PBMCs or T cells enriched from blood (not recorded which). The source is a woman in her 50s with acute COVID-19. CDR3s include the opening cysteine and the closing phenylalanine or tryptophan. The D gene is left open where the match is weak. A clone size is listed for some rows: how often the clone was seen (once, few, many), or a class if it is expanded.

v_call: TRBV25-1
cdr3_length: 17
clone_size: .
d_call: TRBD1
j_call: TRBJ1-1
cdr3_nt: TGTGCCAGCAGAGGAACGACAGGGGGCGATTGGTACACTGAAGCTTTCTTT
cdr3_aa: CASRGTTGGDWYTEAFF

v_call: TRBV7-9
cdr3_length: 15
clone_size: .
d_call: .
j_call: TRBJ1-6
cdr3_nt: TGTGCCAGCAGCCCGGACGGGAGAACGAATTCACCCCTCCACTTT
cdr3_aa: CASSPDGRTNSPLHF

v_call: TRBV19
cdr3_length: 15
clone_size: .
d_call: .
j_call: TRBJ1-3
cdr3_nt: TGTGCCAGTACCGTAGGGAGGTACTCTGGAAACACCATATATTTT
cdr3_aa: CASTVGRYSGNTIYF

v_call: TRBV30
cdr3_length: 11
clone_size: .
d_call: .
j_call: TRBJ1-3
cdr3_nt: TGTGCCTGGGTTCCCGGGAGCACCATATATTTT
cdr3_aa: CAWVPGSTIYF

v_call: TRBV9
cdr3_length: 19
clone_size: .
d_call: TRBD1
j_call: TRBJ2-3
cdr3_nt: TGTGCCAGCAGCGTTAACCTTGACAGGGATGAAAGCAGCACAGATACGCAGTATTTT
cdr3_aa: CASSVNLDRDESSTDTQYF

v_call: TRBV27
cdr3_length: 13
clone_size: few
d_call: .
j_call: TRBJ1-5
cdr3_nt: TGTGCCAGCAGTATGCAGCGGAATCAGCCCCAGCATTTT
cdr3_aa: CASSMQRNQPQHF

v_call: TRBV3-1/TRBV3-2
cdr3_length: 18
clone_size: .
d_call: TRBD2
j_call: TRBJ2-5
cdr3_nt: TGTGCCAGCAGCCAAGAAGGGGCCGGACTAGCGGGGACGGAGACCCAGTACTTC
cdr3_aa: CASSQEGAGLAGTETQYF

v_call: TRBV7-8
cdr3_length: 14
clone_size: .
d_call: TRBD1
j_call: TRBJ1-1
cdr3_nt: TGTGCCAGCAGCTTAGTACAGGGGTACACTGAAGCTTTCTTT
cdr3_aa: CASSLVQGYTEAFF

v_call: TRBV5-6
cdr3_length: 16
clone_size: .
d_call: .
j_call: TRBJ1-5
cdr3_nt: TGTGCCAGCAGCTTGGCGGGGGGGGCCAGCAATCAGCCCCAGCATTTT
cdr3_aa: CASSLAGGASNQPQHF

v_call: TRBV5-1
cdr3_length: 14
clone_size: once
d_call: TRBD2
j_call: TRBJ2-7
cdr3_nt: TGCGCCAGCCGGACTAGCGGGGAGTCCTACGAGCAGTACTTC
cdr3_aa: CASRTSGESYEQYF

v_call: TRBV7-9
cdr3_length: 17
clone_size: .
d_call: TRBD2
j_call: TRBJ2-2
cdr3_nt: TGTGCCAGCAGCCCGGGACTAGCGGGGGTGAACACCGGGGAGCTGTTTTTT
cdr3_aa: CASSPGLAGVNTGELFF

v_call: TRBV4-3
cdr3_length: 17
clone_size: .
d_call: .
j_call: TRBJ2-1
cdr3_nt: TGCGCCAGCAGCCAAGGCCCACGGAACGGGGGTAACAATGAGCAGTTCTTC
cdr3_aa: CASSQGPRNGGNNEQFF

v_call: TRBV7-2
cdr3_length: 15
clone_size: once
d_call: TRBD1
j_call: TRBJ1-5
cdr3_nt: TGTGCCAGCAGCCCCCAGACAGGGAACAATCAGCCCCAGCATTTT
cdr3_aa: CASSPQTGNNQPQHF

v_call: TRBV5-6
cdr3_length: 12
clone_size: .
d_call: TRBD1
j_call: TRBJ1-2
cdr3_nt: TGTGCCAGCAGCCAGGACAGGGGTGGCTACACCTTC
cdr3_aa: CASSQDRGGYTF

v_call: TRBV30
cdr3_length: 15
clone_size: .
d_call: TRBD1
j_call: TRBJ1-4
cdr3_nt: TGTGCCTGGAGTTACAGACAGGGGGCTGGCGAAAAACTGTTTTTT
cdr3_aa: CAWSYRQGAGEKLFF

v_call: TRBV6-2/TRBV6-3
cdr3_length: 16
clone_size: .
d_call: .
j_call: TRBJ1-4
cdr3_nt: TGTGCCAGCAGTCGCCTTTCTCGGGGGACTAATGAAAAACTGTTTTTT
cdr3_aa: CASSRLSRGTNEKLFF

v_call: TRBV11-2
cdr3_length: 15
clone_size: .
d_call: TRBD1
j_call: TRBJ1-5
cdr3_nt: TGTGCCAGCAGCTTAGGGGACAGGGTAGATCAGCCCCAGCATTTT
cdr3_aa: CASSLGDRVDQPQHF

v_call: TRBV5-1
cdr3_length: 15
clone_size: .
d_call: .
j_call: TRBJ1-3
cdr3_nt: TGCGCCAGCAGCCGGGACACAGGACATGGAAACACCATATATTTT
cdr3_aa: CASSRDTGHGNTIYF

v_call: TRBV19
cdr3_length: 13
clone_size: .
d_call: TRBD1
j_call: TRBJ1-2
cdr3_nt: TGTGCCAGTACCCCGGTCCAGGGGGCAGGCTACACCTTC
cdr3_aa: CASTPVQGAGYTF

v_call: TRBV30
cdr3_length: 19
clone_size: many
d_call: TRBD1
j_call: TRBJ1-6
cdr3_nt: TGTGCCTGGGACTCCCGGGACAGGGGGACCCTATCCTATAATTCACCCCTCCACTTT
cdr3_aa: CAWDSRDRGTLSYNSPLHF

v_call: TRBV7-2
cdr3_length: 14
clone_size: once
d_call: TRBD1
j_call: TRBJ1-2
cdr3_nt: TGTGCCAGCAGCAAGGGACAGGGGAGGGAGGGCTACACCTTC
cdr3_aa: CASSKGQGREGYTF

v_call: TRBV7-2
cdr3_length: 15
clone_size: once
d_call: TRBD2
j_call: TRBJ2-1
cdr3_nt: TGTGCCAGCAGCCCCGGGACTAGTCAATCTCATGAGCAGTTCTTC
cdr3_aa: CASSPGTSQSHEQFF

v_call: TRBV3-1/TRBV3-2
cdr3_length: 13
clone_size: .
d_call: .
j_call: TRBJ1-2
cdr3_nt: TGTGCCAGCAGCCAAGGCAGGGGTTTTGGCTACACCTTC
cdr3_aa: CASSQGRGFGYTF

v_call: TRBV6-5
cdr3_length: 16
clone_size: .
d_call: TRBD1
j_call: TRBJ1-4
cdr3_nt: TGTGCCAGCAGTTACTCCTACAGGGGACTTAATGAAAAACTGTTTTTT
cdr3_aa: CASSYSYRGLNEKLFF

v_call: TRBV9
cdr3_length: 16
clone_size: .
d_call: TRBD1
j_call: TRBJ1-2
cdr3_nt: TGTGCCAGCAGCCTCGGACAGGGTCAAGGGATGGATGGCTACACCTTC
cdr3_aa: CASSLGQGQGMDGYTF

v_call: TRBV11-2
cdr3_length: 15
clone_size: .
d_call: TRBD1
j_call: TRBJ2-1
cdr3_nt: TGTGCCAGCAGCCTCCCCGGGACAGGGTTGCATGAGCAGTTCTTC
cdr3_aa: CASSLPGTGLHEQFF

v_call: TRBV5-1
cdr3_length: 14
clone_size: few
d_call: .
j_call: TRBJ1-3
cdr3_nt: TGCGCCAGCAGCTTCGGGGGGCCTGGAAACACCATATATTTT
cdr3_aa: CASSFGGPGNTIYF

v_call: TRBV4-3
cdr3_length: 15
clone_size: .
d_call: .
j_call: TRBJ1-2
cdr3_nt: TGCGCCAGCAGCCAAGTTCGGGAATCTAACTATGGCTACACCTTC
cdr3_aa: CASSQVRESNYGYTF

v_call: TRBV2
cdr3_length: 14
clone_size: few
d_call: TRBD1
j_call: TRBJ2-5
cdr3_nt: TGTGCCAGCAGTGAGGGGACAGGGGCAGAGACCCAGTACTTC
cdr3_aa: CASSEGTGAETQYF

v_call: TRBV5-1
cdr3_length: 14
clone_size: .
d_call: TRBD1
j_call: TRBJ1-4
cdr3_nt: TGCGCCAGCAGCTGGACAGGAGGTCAAGAAAAACTGTTTTTT
cdr3_aa: CASSWTGGQEKLFF

v_call: TRBV7-6
cdr3_length: 16
clone_size: .
d_call: .
j_call: TRBJ2-5
cdr3_nt: TGTGCCAGCAGCCGGGACGACAGGTCTCGTCAAGAGACCCAGTACTTC
cdr3_aa: CASSRDDRSRQETQYF

v_call: TRBV7-8
cdr3_length: 14
clone_size: .
d_call: TRBD1
j_call: TRBJ1-5
cdr3_nt: TGTGCCAGCAGCAAAGCCGGGTGGACAGGGGAGAGGCATTTT
cdr3_aa: CASSKAGWTGERHF

v_call: TRBV7-6
cdr3_length: 12
clone_size: .
d_call: .
j_call: TRBJ1-1
cdr3_nt: TGTGCCAGCAGCCCCCCAGGTAATGAAGCTTTCTTT
cdr3_aa: CASSPPGNEAFF

v_call: TRBV7-9
cdr3_length: 16
clone_size: few
d_call: TRBD1
j_call: TRBJ2-2
cdr3_nt: TGTGCCAGCAGCCTGCGGGACAGGGGCGGGGCCGGGGAGCTGTTTTTT
cdr3_aa: CASSLRDRGGAGELFF

v_call: TRBV19
cdr3_length: 13
clone_size: .
d_call: TRBD2
j_call: TRBJ2-1
cdr3_nt: TGTGCCACTGGACTAGCGGTAAACAATGAGCAGTTCTTC
cdr3_aa: CATGLAVNNEQFF

v_call: TRBV9
cdr3_length: 15
clone_size: .
d_call: TRBD1
j_call: TRBJ1-5
cdr3_nt: TGTGCCAGCAGCGCTGGACAGGGAAGAGGTCAGCCCCAGCATTTT
cdr3_aa: CASSAGQGRGQPQHF

v_call: TRBV27
cdr3_length: 14
clone_size: few
d_call: TRBD1
j_call: TRBJ1-6
cdr3_nt: TGTGCCAGCAGGGGAGGACAGGGGAATTCACCCCTCCACTTT
cdr3_aa: CASRGGQGNSPLHF

v_call: TRBV24-1
cdr3_length: 16
clone_size: .
d_call: TRBD1
j_call: TRBJ1-4
cdr3_nt: TGTGCCACCAGTCGAACCCGACAGGGGCCGAATGAAAAACTGTTTTTT
cdr3_aa: CATSRTRQGPNEKLFF

v_call: TRBV13
cdr3_length: 13
clone_size: few
d_call: .
j_call: TRBJ2-7
cdr3_nt: TGTGCCAGCAGCGGTACCAGGGGCCACGAGCAGTACTTC
cdr3_aa: CASSGTRGHEQYF

v_call: TRBV18
cdr3_length: 14
clone_size: .
d_call: .
j_call: TRBJ2-3
cdr3_nt: TGTGCCAGCTCACCACAACACGTCGCAGATACGCAGTATTTT
cdr3_aa: CASSPQHVADTQYF

v_call: TRBV30
cdr3_length: 13
clone_size: .
d_call: .
j_call: TRBJ1-1
cdr3_nt: TGTGCCTGGAGTGTGGGGGGAGGAGCTGAAGCTTTCTTT
cdr3_aa: CAWSVGGGAEAFF

v_call: TRBV30
cdr3_length: 15
clone_size: once
d_call: TRBD1
j_call: TRBJ1-2
cdr3_nt: TGTGCCTGGAGGAGGCAGGGGGGCCTTAGTTACGGCTACACCTTC
cdr3_aa: CAWRRQGGLSYGYTF

v_call: TRBV29-1
cdr3_length: 14
clone_size: .
d_call: .
j_call: TRBJ2-1
cdr3_nt: TGCAGCGTTGTTTCTCCTCCCTCCTACAATGAGCAGTTCTTC
cdr3_aa: CSVVSPPSYNEQFF

v_call: TRBV9
cdr3_length: 13
clone_size: .
d_call: .
j_call: TRBJ1-1
cdr3_nt: TGTGCCAGCAGCGTAGTCATGAACACTGAAGCTTTCTTT
cdr3_aa: CASSVVMNTEAFF

v_call: TRBV4-2
cdr3_length: 15
clone_size: .
d_call: .
j_call: TRBJ2-5
cdr3_nt: TGTGCCAGCAGCCAAGATAAGGGAGAACAAGAGACCCAGTACTTC
cdr3_aa: CASSQDKGEQETQYF

v_call: TRBV12-5
cdr3_length: 12
clone_size: .
d_call: .
j_call: TRBJ2-7
cdr3_nt: TGTGCTAGTGGTTTGACGCGACAGGAGCAGTACTTC
cdr3_aa: CASGLTRQEQYF

v_call: TRBV7-2
cdr3_length: 12
clone_size: .
d_call: .
j_call: TRBJ2-3
cdr3_nt: TGTGCCAGCAGCACCTACACAGATACGCAGTATTTT
cdr3_aa: CASSTYTDTQYF

v_call: TRBV6-2/TRBV6-3
cdr3_length: 15
clone_size: .
d_call: TRBD1
j_call: TRBJ1-2
cdr3_nt: TGTGCCAGCAGTCCGCCCCAAACAGGGGCTGGTGGCTACACCTTC
cdr3_aa: CASSPPQTGAGGYTF

v_call: TRBV3-1/TRBV3-2
cdr3_length: 15
clone_size: .
d_call: TRBD2
j_call: TRBJ2-5
cdr3_nt: TGTGCCAGCAGCCAAGATATCAGCGGGGGGACCTCCCAGTACTTC
cdr3_aa: CASSQDISGGTSQYF

v_call: TRBV12-5
cdr3_length: 16
clone_size: .
d_call: TRBD2
j_call: TRBJ2-1
cdr3_nt: TGTGCTAGTGGTTCTAGCGGGGGGATATCCTACAATGAGCAGTTCTTC
cdr3_aa: CASGSSGGISYNEQFF

v_call: TRBV2
cdr3_length: 13
clone_size: .
d_call: .
j_call: TRBJ1-5
cdr3_nt: TGTGCCAGCAGCTGGACAGTATTTCAGCCCCAGCATTTT
cdr3_aa: CASSWTVFQPQHF

v_call: TRBV30
cdr3_length: 15
clone_size: .
d_call: TRBD1
j_call: TRBJ1-6
cdr3_nt: TGTGCCTGGATTCCGGGACAGGTCGGTAATTCACCCCTCCACTTT
cdr3_aa: CAWIPGQVGNSPLHF

v_call: TRBV9
cdr3_length: 15
clone_size: .
d_call: TRBD1
j_call: TRBJ2-5
cdr3_nt: TGTGCCAGCAGCATGGGCAGGGGGCCCCAAGAGACCCAGTACTTC
cdr3_aa: CASSMGRGPQETQYF

v_call: TRBV24-1
cdr3_length: 15
clone_size: .
d_call: .
j_call: TRBJ1-1
cdr3_nt: TGTGCCACCCTCTTGTCTTGGGACATCCACACTGAAGCTTTCTTT
cdr3_aa: CATLLSWDIHTEAFF

v_call: TRBV20-1
cdr3_length: 15
clone_size: few
d_call: TRBD2
j_call: TRBJ2-3
cdr3_nt: TGCAGTGCTAGTCTTCGAGCGGGGTCCACAGATACGCAGTATTTT
cdr3_aa: CSASLRAGSTDTQYF

v_call: TRBV10-3
cdr3_length: 15
clone_size: .
d_call: TRBD1
j_call: TRBJ1-1
cdr3_nt: TGTGCCATCAGTCCGGGACAGGGTTACGGCACTGAAGCTTTCTTT
cdr3_aa: CAISPGQGYGTEAFF